This T cell receptor beta chain came from a study of early T cells in non-severe SARS-CoV-2 infection. Overall study findings and caveats: The matching step, a VDJdb search, favored anti-spike CD8 responses and missed private and CD4 specificities.

Concerning this clonotype: The antigen remains undetermined.

CDR3 length: 15 residues. The germline V and J ends were trimmed by 3 bases and 6 bases, with 15 bases remaining between them. The V gene's germline CDR1 is SGDLS and CDR2 YYNGEE. MiXCR, applied by TCRdb to the 5' RACE reads, yields one record per CDR3 protein. The table has tens of thousands of distinct CDR3 sequences, around 13% seen once. The receptor was isolated from an adult who was a healthcare worker with PCR-confirmed SARS-CoV-2 infection or an uninfected control (not recorded which). The J gene is TRBJ2-2, the V gene TRBV9; maybe TRBD2 (6 bases). Sequencing was carried out using whole blood. The CDR3 loop is CASSGGWGGPGELFF. DNA of the CDR3: TGTGCCAGCAGCGGAGGCTGGGGAGGTCCCGGGGAGCTGTTTTTT.